This T cell receptor (beta chain) was retrieved from a study of blood T cell repertoires in COVID-19. Generated by immunoSEQ multiplex PCR, the TCRdb table keeps only in-frame clones and is missing some. The sample has about 360,000 clones; roughly 88% are singletons. Germline V gene sequence: CDR1 LNHDA, CDR2 SQIVND (reference sequence). The CDR3 runs to 16 residues. V was shortened by 3 bases and J by 0 bases, with 14 bases between the two germline ends. The chain is built from TRBV19 and TRBJ1-2; D is unresolved. This clonotype originated in a woman aged 40 to 49 with acute COVID-19. The sample was PBMCs or T cells enriched from blood (not recorded which). The CDR3, as DNA: TGTGCCAGTAGTATGAATGGGAAGGAGGCTAACTATGGCTACACCTTC. Amino acids: CASSMNGKEANYGYTF. Full variable domain (missing parts from reference TRBV19 and TRBJ1-2): DGGITQSPKYLFRKEGQNVTLSCEQNLNHDAMYWYRQDPGQGLRLIYYSQIVNDFQKGDIAEGYSVSREKKESFPLTVTSAQKNPTAFYLCASSMNGKEANYGYTFGSGTRLTVV.